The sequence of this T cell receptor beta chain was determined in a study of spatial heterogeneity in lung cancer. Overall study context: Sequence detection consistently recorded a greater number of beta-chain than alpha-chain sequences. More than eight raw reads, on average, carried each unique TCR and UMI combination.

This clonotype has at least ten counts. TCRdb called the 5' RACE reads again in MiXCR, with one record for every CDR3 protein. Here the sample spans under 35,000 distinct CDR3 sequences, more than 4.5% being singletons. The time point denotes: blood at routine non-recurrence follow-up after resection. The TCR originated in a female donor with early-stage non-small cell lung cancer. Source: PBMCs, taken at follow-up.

In nucleotides, the CDR3 is TGCGCCAGCAGCCAAGCCGGACAGGGTTCCTACGAGCAGTACTTC. Translated, it gives CASSQAGQGSYEQYF. The gene calls are TRBV4-3 and TRBJ2-7, with 8 bases fitting TRBD1. The junction had 3 bases not matched to a gene; V was cut back by 1 base and J by 1 base. The CDR3 runs to 15 residues. Germline CDR1 LGHNA, CDR2 YSLEER.